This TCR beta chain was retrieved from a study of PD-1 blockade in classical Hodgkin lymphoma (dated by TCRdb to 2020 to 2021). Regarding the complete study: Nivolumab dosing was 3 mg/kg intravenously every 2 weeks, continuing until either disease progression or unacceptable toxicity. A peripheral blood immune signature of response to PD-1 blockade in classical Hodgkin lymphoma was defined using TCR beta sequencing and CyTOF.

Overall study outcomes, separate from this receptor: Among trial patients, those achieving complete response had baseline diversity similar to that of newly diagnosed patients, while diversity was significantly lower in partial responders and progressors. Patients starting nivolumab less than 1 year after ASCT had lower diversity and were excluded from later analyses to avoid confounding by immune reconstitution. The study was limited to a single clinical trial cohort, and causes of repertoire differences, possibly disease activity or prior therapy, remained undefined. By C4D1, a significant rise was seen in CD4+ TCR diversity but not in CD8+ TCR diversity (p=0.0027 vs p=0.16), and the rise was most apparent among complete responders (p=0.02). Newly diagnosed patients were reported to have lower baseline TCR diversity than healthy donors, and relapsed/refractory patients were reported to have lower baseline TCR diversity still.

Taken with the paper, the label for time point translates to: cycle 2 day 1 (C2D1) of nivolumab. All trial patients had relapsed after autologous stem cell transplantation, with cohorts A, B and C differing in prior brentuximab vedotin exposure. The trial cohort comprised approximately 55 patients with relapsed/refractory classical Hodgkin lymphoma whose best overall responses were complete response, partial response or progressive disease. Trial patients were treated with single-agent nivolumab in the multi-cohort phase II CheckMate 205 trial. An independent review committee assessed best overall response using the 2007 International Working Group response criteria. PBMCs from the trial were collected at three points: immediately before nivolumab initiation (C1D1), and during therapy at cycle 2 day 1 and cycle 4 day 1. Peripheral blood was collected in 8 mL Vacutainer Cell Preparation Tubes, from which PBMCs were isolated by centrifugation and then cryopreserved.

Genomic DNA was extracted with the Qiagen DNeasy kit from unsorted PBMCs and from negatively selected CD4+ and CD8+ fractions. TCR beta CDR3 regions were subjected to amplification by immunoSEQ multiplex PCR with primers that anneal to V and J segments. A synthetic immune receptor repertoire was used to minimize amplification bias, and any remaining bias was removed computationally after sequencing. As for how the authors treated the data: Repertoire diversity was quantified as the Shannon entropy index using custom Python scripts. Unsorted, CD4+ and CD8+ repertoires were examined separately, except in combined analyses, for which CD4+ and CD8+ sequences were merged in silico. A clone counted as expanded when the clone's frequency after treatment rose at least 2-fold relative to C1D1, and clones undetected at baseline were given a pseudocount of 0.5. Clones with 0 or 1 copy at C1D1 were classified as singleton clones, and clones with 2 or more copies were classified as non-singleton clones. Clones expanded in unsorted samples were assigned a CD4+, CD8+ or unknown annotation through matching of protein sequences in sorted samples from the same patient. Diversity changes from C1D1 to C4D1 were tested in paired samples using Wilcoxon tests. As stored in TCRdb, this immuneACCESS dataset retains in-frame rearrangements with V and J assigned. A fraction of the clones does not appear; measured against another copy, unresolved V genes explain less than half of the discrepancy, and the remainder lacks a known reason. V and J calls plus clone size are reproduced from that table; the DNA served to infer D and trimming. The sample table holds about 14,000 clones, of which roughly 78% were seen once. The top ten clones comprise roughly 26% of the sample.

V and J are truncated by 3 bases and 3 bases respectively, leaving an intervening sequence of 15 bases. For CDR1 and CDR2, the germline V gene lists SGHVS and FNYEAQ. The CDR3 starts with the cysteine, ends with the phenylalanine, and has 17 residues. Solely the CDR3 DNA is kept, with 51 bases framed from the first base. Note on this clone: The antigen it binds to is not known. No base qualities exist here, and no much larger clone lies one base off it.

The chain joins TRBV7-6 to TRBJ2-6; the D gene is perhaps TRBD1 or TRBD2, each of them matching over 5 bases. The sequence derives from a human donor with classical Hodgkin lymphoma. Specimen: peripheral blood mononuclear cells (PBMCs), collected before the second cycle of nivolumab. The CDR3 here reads CASSFGHSGRGANVLTF. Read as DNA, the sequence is TGTGCCAGCAGCTTTGGACACTCGGGGCGTGGGGCCAACGTCCTGACTTTC. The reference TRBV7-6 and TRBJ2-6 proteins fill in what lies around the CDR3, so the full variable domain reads GAGVSQSPRYKVTKRGQDVALRCDPISGHVSLYWYRQALGQGPEFLTYFNYEAQQDKSGLPNDRFSAERPEGSISTLTIQRTEQRDSAMYRCASSFGHSGRGANVLTFGAGSRLTVL.